This T cell receptor beta chain derives from a study of shared clonotypes between healthy human individuals. Study outcomes and limitations: The study found lower generation probabilities in non-shared clonotypes than in those shared by all four donors.

Naive CD8 cells were CD45RO-negative, positively selected for CCR7, excluding terminally differentiated effector memory CD45RA+ cells. All donors were healthy HIV-negative adults lacking recent acute infections or vaccinations. In the case of this clone: Its antigen is unknown.

The sorted-subset replicate PCRs were given approximately 190 ng DNA, which is 27,000 or so T cell genomes. The data were produced by immunoSEQ multiplex PCR, yet TCRdb's version contains in-frame clones alone and is incomplete. Of some 2,100,000 clones listed, about 92% are singletons. Sequencing used naive CD8+ T cells from PBMCs. This TCR came from a man between 18 and 35 years old in good health. Some clones in this sample may be carry-over from other donors' samples.

CDR3 region: CASSLWSGSYEQYF. CDR3 bases: TGTGCCAGCAGTTTATGGTCGGGCTCCTACGAGCAGTACTTC. The chain combines TRBV27 with TRBJ2-7; D unclear. The CDR3 contains 14 residues. Germline V gene lookup returns CDR1 MNHEY and CDR2 SMNVEV (reference sequence). Trimming took off 1 base at V and 0 bases at J, with 7 bases between the two ends.